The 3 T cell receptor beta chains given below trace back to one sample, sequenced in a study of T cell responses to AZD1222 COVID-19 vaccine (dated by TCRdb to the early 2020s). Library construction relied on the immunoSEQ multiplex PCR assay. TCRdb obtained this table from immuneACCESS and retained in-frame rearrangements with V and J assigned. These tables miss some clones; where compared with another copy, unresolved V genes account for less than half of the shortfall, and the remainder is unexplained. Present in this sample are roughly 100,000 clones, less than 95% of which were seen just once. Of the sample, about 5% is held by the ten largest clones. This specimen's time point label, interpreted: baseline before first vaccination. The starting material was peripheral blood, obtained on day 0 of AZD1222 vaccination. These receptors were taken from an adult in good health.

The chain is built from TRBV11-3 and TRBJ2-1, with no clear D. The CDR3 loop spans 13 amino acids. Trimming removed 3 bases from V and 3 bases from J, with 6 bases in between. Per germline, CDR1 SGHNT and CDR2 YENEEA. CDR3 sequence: CASSLGIYNEQFF. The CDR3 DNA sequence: TGTGCCAGCAGCTTGGGCATCTACAATGAGCAGTTCTTC.

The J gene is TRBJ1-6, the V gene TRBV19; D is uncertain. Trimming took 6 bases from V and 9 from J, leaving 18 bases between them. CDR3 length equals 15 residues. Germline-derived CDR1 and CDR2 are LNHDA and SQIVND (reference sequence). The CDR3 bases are TGTGCCAGTAGACCGGTGGAGGGAGTGGGTTCACCCCTCCACTTT. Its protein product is CASRPVEGVGSPLHF.

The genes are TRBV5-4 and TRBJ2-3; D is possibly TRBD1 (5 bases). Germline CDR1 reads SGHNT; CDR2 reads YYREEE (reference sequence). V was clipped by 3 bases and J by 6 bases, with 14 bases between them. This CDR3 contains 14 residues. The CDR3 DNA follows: TGTGCCAGCAGCTCTGGACAAGACAGCGATACGCAGTATTTT. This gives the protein CASSSGQDSDTQYF.